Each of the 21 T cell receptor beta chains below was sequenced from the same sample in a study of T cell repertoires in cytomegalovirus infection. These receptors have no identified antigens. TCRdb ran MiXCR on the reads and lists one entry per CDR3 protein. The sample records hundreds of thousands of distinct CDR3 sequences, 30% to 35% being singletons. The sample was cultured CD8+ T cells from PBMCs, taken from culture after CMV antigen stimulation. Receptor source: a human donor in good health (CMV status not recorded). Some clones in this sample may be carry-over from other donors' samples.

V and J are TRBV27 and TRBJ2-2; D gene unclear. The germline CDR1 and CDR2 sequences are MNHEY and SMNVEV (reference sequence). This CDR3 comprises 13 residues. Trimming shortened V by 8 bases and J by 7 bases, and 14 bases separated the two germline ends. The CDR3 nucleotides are TGTGCCAGCGGCGAGAGATTAAGCGGGGAGCTGTTTTTT. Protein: CASGERLSGELFF.

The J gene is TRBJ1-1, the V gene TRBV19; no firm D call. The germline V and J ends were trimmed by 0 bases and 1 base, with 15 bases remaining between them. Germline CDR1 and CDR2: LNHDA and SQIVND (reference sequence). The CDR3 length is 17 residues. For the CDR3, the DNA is TGTGCCAGTAGTATAGATCTGGCCCCCGACAAGAACACTGAAGCTTTCTTT. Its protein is CASSIDLAPDKNTEAFF.

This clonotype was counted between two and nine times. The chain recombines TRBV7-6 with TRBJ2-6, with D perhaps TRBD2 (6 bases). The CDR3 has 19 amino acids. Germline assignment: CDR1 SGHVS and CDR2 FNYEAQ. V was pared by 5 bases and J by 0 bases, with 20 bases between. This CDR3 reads CASSRGSIRGSSGANVLTF. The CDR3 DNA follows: TGTGCCAGCAGCAGGGGTAGTATACGGGGGAGCTCTGGGGCCAACGTCCTGACTTTC. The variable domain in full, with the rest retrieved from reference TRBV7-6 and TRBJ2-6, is GAGVSQSPRYKVTKRGQDVALRCDPISGHVSLYWYRQALGQGPEFLTYFNYEAQQDKSGLPNDRFSAERPEGSISTLTIQRTEQRDSAMYRCASSRGSIRGSSGANVLTFGAGSRLTVL.

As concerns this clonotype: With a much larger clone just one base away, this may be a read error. The CDR3 sequence: CASSPGGWFEDQPQHF. Written as DNA, the CDR3 is TGTGCCAGCAGCCCCGGCGGGTGGTTTGAGGATCAGCCCCAGCATTTT. The J gene is TRBJ1-5, the V gene TRBV7-9; no definite D call. CDR1 and CDR2 from the germline V gene are SEHNR and FQNEAQ (reference sequence). This CDR3 has 16 amino acids. V lost 5 bases, J lost 5 bases, and 19 bases lay in between. Filled out from reference TRBV7-9 and TRBJ1-5, the complete variable domain reads DTGVSQNPRHKITKRGQNVTFRCDPISEHNRLYWYRQTLGQGPEFLTYFQNEAQLEKSRLLSDRFSAERPKGSFSTLEIQRTEQGDSAMYLCASSPGGWFEDQPQHFGDGTRLSIL.

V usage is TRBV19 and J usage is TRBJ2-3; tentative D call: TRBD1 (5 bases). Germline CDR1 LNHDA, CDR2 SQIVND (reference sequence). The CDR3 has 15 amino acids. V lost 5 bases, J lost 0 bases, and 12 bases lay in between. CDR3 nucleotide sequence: TGTGCCAGTAGTCCTGACAGTACTAGCACAGATACGCAGTATTTT. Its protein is CASSPDSTSTDTQYF.

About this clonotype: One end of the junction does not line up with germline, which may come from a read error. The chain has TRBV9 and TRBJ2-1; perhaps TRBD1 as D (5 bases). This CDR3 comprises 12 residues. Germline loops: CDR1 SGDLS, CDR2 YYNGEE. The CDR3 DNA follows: TGCGCCAGCAGCGTCGGACAAAATGAGCAGTTCTTC. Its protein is CASSVGQNEQFF.

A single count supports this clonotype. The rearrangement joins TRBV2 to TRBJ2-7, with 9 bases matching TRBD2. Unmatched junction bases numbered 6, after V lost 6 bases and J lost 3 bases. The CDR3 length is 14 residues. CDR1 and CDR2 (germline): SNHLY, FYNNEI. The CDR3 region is CASRTGLAVYEQYF. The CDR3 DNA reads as TGTGCCAGCAGAACGGGACTAGCTGTCTACGAGCAGTACTTC.

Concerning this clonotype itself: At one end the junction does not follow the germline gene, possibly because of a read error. CDR3 in DNA: TGTGCCAGAAGTGAATGGGGGACGGACTACAATGAGCAGTTCTTC. Protein: CARSEWGTDYNEQFF. This chain uses TRBV6-1 with TRBJ2-1; D possibly matches TRBD1 or TRBD2 (5 bases each). CDR3 size: 15 residues. Germline V lookup: CDR1 MNHNS, CDR2 SASEGT.

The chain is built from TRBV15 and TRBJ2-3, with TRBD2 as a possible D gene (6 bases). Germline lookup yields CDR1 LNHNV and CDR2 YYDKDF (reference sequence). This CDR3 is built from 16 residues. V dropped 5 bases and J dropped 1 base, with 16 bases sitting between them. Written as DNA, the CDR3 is TGTGCCACCAGCCGGGAGTCTTCGATGGGCACAGATACGCAGTATTTT. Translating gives CATSRESSMGTDTQYF.

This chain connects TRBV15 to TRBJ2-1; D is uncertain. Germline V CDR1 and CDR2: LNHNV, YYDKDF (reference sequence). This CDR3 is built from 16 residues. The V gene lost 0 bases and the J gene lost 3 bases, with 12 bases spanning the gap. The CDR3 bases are TGTGCCACCAGCAGAGACACCGGCCGGATCTACAATGAGCAGTTCTTC. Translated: CATSRDTGRIYNEQFF.

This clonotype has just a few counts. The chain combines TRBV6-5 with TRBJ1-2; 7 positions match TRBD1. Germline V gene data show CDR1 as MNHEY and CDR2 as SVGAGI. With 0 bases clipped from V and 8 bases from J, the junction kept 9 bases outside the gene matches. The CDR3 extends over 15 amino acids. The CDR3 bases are TGTGCCAGCAGTTACTCGAGAGGGGGCATGGAAGGCTACACCTTC. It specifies CASSYSRGGMEGYTF.

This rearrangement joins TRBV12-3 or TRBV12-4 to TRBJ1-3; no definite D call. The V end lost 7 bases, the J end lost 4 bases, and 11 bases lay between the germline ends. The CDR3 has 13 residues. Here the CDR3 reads CASIQSWGNTIYF. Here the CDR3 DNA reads TGTGCCAGCATCCAGAGCTGGGGAAACACCATATATTTT.

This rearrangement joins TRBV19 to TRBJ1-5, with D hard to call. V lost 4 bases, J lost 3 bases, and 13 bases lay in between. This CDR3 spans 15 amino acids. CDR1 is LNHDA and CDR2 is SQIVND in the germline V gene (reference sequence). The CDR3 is CASSTNQLFNQPQHF. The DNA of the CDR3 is TGTGCCAGTAGTACAAACCAGCTATTCAATCAGCCCCAGCATTTT.

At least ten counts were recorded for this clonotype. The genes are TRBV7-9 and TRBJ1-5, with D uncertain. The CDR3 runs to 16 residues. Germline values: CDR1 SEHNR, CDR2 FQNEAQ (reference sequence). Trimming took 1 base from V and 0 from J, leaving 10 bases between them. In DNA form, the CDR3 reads TGTGCCAGCAGCTTAGTAGGGCCGTATAGCAATCAGCCCCAGCATTTT. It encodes CASSLVGPYSNQPQHF.

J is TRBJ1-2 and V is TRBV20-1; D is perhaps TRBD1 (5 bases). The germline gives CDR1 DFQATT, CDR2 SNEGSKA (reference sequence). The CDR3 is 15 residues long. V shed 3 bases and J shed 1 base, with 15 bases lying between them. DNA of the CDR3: TGCAGTGCTAGGGGGGAGTACGGTCTTAACTATGGCTACACCTTC. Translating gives CSARGEYGLNYGYTF.

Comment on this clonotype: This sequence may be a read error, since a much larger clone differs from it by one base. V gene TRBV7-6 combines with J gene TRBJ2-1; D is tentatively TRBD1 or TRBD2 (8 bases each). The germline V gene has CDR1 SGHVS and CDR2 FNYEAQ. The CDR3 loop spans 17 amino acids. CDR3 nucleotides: TGTGTCAGCAGCCAGGGGGCGGGGGGTCGCTCCTACAATGAGCAGTTCTTC. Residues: CVSSQGAGGRSYNEQFF.

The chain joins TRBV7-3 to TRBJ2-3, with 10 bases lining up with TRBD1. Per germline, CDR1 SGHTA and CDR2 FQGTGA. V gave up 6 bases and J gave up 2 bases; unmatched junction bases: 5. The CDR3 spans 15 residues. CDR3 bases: TGTGCCAGCAGTTTGGACAGGGGGTCCACAGATACGCAGTATTTT. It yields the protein CASSLDRGSTDTQYF.

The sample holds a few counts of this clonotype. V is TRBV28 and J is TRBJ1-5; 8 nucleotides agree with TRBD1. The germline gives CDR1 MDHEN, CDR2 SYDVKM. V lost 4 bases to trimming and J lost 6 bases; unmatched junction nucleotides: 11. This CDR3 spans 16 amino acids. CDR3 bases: TGTGCCAGCAGTTCCAGGACAGGGTGGGGGATTCAGCCCCAGCATTTT. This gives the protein CASSSRTGWGIQPQHF.

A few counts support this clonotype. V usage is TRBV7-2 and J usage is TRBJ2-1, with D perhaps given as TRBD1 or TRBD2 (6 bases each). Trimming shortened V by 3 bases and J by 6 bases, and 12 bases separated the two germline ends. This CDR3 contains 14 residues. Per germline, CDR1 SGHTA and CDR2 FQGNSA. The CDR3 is CASSFRGPGNEQFF. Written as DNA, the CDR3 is TGTGCCAGCAGCTTCCGGGGGCCGGGCAATGAGCAGTTCTTC.

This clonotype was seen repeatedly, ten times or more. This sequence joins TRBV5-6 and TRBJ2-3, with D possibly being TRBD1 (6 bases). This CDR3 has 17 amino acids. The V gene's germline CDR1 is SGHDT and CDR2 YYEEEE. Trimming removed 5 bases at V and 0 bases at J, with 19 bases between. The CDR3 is CASRGGVQMGSTDTQYF. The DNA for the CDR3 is TGTGCCAGCAGAGGGGGAGTACAAATGGGAAGCACAGATACGCAGTATTTT.

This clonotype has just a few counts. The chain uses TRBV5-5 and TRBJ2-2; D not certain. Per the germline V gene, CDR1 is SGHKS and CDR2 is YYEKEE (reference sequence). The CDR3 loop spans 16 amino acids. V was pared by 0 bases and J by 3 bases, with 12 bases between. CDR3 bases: TGTGCCAGCAGCTTGGCCCCGGGTTGGGACACCGGGGAGCTGTTTTTT. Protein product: CASSLAPGWDTGELFF.